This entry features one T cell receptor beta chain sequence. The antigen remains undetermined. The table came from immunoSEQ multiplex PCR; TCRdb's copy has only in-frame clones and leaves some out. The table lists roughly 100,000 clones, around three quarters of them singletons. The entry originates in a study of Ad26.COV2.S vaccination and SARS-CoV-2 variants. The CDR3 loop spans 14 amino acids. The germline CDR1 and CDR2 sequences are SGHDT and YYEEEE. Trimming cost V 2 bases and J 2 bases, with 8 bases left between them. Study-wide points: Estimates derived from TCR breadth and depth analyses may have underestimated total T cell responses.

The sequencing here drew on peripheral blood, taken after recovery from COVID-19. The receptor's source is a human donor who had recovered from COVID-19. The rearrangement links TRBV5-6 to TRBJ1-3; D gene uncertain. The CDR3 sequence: CASSFEVTGNTIYF. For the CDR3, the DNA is TGTGCCAGCAGCTTCGAAGTAACTGGAAACACCATATATTTT. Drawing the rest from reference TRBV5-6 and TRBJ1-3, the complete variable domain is DAGVTQSPTHLIKTRGQQVTLRCSPKSGHDTVSWYQQALGQGPQFIFQYYEEEERQRGNFPDRFSGHQFPNYSSELNVNALLLGDSALYLCASSFEVTGNTIYFGEGSWLTVV.